This T cell receptor (beta chain) derives from a study of T cells in Graves' hyperthyroidism and ophthalmopathy. Regarding the study as a whole: By a 13 V-J model, ophthalmopathy was set apart from stable hyperthyroidism. Among thyroid clonotypes expanded above 0.001, most also appeared in blood.

This clonotype was recorded a few times. Its antigen remains unidentified. Amplified regions were TCR beta CDR3 sequences from RNA transcripts. Researchers ran a first-round RT-PCR on the TCR CDR3 using the HTBI primer set. TCRdb itself ran the multiplex PCR reads through MiXCR, one entry per CDR3 protein. Of more than 300,000 distinct CDR3 sequences in the sample, about 17% were seen once. Trimming removed 6 bases from V and 7 bases from J, with 9 bases in between. Per the germline V gene, CDR1 is MDHEN and CDR2 is SYDVKM. The CDR3 runs to 11 residues. Pregnant or lactating patients were excluded, as were those with uncontrolled infection or other autoimmune disease.

The receptor was isolated from a woman aged 30 to 39 with Graves' hyperthyroidism that later progressed to Graves' ophthalmopathy. The source material was blood. The chain joins TRBV28 to TRBJ1-1, with no clear D. CDR3 sequence reads: CASRGNVEAFF. Here the CDR3 DNA reads TGTGCCAGCAGAGGTAACGTTGAAGCTTTCTTT.